The clone carrying this T cell receptor (beta chain) appeared once. The table came from immunoSEQ multiplex PCR; TCRdb's copy has only in-frame clones and leaves some out. The sample yields 150,000 to 170,000 clones, around 96% seen once. These data originate in a study of control samples from healthy donors and cancer patients. V was shortened by 2 bases and J by 0 bases, with 15 bases between the two germline ends. This CDR3 is 17 amino acids long. Germline CDR1 MNHEY, CDR2 SVGEGT. Sequencing input: blood. This sequence was found in a man between 35 and 55 years old in good health. The rearrangement joins TRBV6-2 or TRBV6-3 to TRBJ2-3; D call uncertain. In nucleotides, the CDR3 is TGTGCCAGCAGTTACACTCACCCGACCCCTAGCACAGATACGCAGTATTTT. Translating gives CASSYTHPTPSTDTQYF.